The rows below give T cell receptor beta chains drawn from one sample of a study of blood T cell repertoires in COVID-19. Only in-frame clones appear in the TCRdb table, and some are missing; sequencing was by immunoSEQ multiplex PCR. In the table there are about 330,000 clones, more than 85% of which are singletons. The sample was PBMCs or T cells enriched from blood (not recorded which). Receptor source: a woman in her thirties who had recovered from COVID-19. The CDR3 runs from the conserved cysteine through the conserved F or W. Each record gives: CDR3 protein, CDR3 DNA, clone size, D gene, J gene, V gene. The D gene is left open where the match is weak. Clone size is shown for a subset of rows, as once, few, many or a class of expanded clone.

CDR3aa: CASSPGLAHNEQFF
CDR3nt: TGTGCCAGCAGCCCAGGACTAGCGCACAATGAGCAGTTCTTC
abundance: -
d_gene: TRBD2
j_gene: TRBJ2-1
v_gene: TRBV7-3

CDR3aa: CASSTEEDQPQHF
CDR3nt: TGTGCCAGCAGTACCGAGGAGGATCAGCCCCAGCATTTT
abundance: -
d_gene: -
j_gene: TRBJ1-5
v_gene: TRBV6-4

CDR3aa: CASSEGRGGTGELFF
CDR3nt: TGTGCCAGCAGTGAGGGCCGGGGGGGCACCGGGGAGCTGTTTTTT
abundance: -
d_gene: TRBD2
j_gene: TRBJ2-2
v_gene: TRBV6-1

CDR3aa: CTSSHRTVSTDTQYF
CDR3nt: TGCACCAGCAGCCACCGGACAGTTAGCACAGATACGCAGTATTTT
abundance: -
d_gene: -
j_gene: TRBJ2-3
v_gene: TRBV1

CDR3aa: CASSFQANTEAFF
CDR3nt: TGTGCCAGTAGTTTCCAGGCGAACACTGAAGCTTTCTTT
abundance: -
d_gene: -
j_gene: TRBJ1-1
v_gene: TRBV19

CDR3aa: CASSSRTSGTGELFF
CDR3nt: TGTGCCAGCAGCTCCCGGACTAGCGGGACCGGGGAGCTGTTTTTT
abundance: -
d_gene: TRBD2
j_gene: TRBJ2-2
v_gene: TRBV9

CDR3aa: CASSLAGGGAFF
CDR3nt: TGCGCCAGCAGCTTGGCGGGCGGAGGAGCTTTCTTT
abundance: once
d_gene: -
j_gene: TRBJ1-1
v_gene: TRBV5-1

CDR3aa: CASSTGTGTEAFF
CDR3nt: TGTGCCAGCAGCACCGGGACAGGAACTGAAGCTTTCTTT
abundance: few
d_gene: TRBD1
j_gene: TRBJ1-1
v_gene: TRBV7-9

CDR3aa: CASSARTGPGGYGYTF
CDR3nt: TGTGCCAGTAGTGCACGGACAGGGCCCGGGGGATATGGCTACACCTTC
abundance: -
d_gene: TRBD1
j_gene: TRBJ1-2
v_gene: TRBV19

CDR3aa: CASSSGNQPQHF
CDR3nt: TGTGCCAGCAGTTCAGGGAATCAGCCCCAGCATTTT
abundance: -
d_gene: -
j_gene: TRBJ1-5
v_gene: TRBV6-6

CDR3aa: CASSVSADTEAFF
CDR3nt: TGTGCCAGCAGCGTCAGCGCGGACACTGAAGCTTTCTTT
abundance: -
d_gene: -
j_gene: TRBJ1-1
v_gene: TRBV9

CDR3aa: CASSQAPGGGYTF
CDR3nt: TGCGCCAGCAGCCAAGCCCCCGGGGGTGGCTACACCTTC
abundance: -
d_gene: -
j_gene: TRBJ1-2
v_gene: TRBV4-1

CDR3aa: CASSPLGSAQYF
CDR3nt: TGTGCCAGCAGCCCACTAGGGTCGGCGCAGTATTTT
abundance: many
d_gene: -
j_gene: TRBJ2-3
v_gene: TRBV9

CDR3aa: CASSLPGMHEQFF
CDR3nt: TGTGCCAGCAGTTTACCCGGTATGCATGAGCAGTTCTTC
abundance: -
d_gene: -
j_gene: TRBJ2-1
v_gene: TRBV27

CDR3aa: CASSQDRLAGGGEQFF
CDR3nt: TGTGCCAGCAGCCAAGATAGGCTAGCGGGAGGGGGTGAGCAGTTCTTC
abundance: -
d_gene: TRBD2
j_gene: TRBJ2-1
v_gene: TRBV3-1/TRBV3-2

CDR3aa: CASSQGQGSLEKLFF
CDR3nt: TGTGCCAGCAGCCAAGGACAGGGGTCCTTGGAAAAACTGTTTTTT
abundance: -
d_gene: TRBD1
j_gene: TRBJ1-4
v_gene: TRBV11-3

CDR3aa: CASSGVAGGQRLSYNEQFF
CDR3nt: TGTGCCAGCAGTGGCGTAGCGGGGGGGCAGAGGTTGTCCTACAATGAGCAGTTCTTC
abundance: -
d_gene: TRBD2
j_gene: TRBJ2-1
v_gene: TRBV2

CDR3aa: CASSLDQGLDGNTIYF
CDR3nt: TGTGCCAGCAGCTTAGATCAGGGGCTGGATGGAAACACCATATATTTT
abundance: -
d_gene: -
j_gene: TRBJ1-3
v_gene: TRBV7-9

CDR3aa: CATGLDKSNEQFF
CDR3nt: TGTGCCACGGGTTTGGACAAATCCAATGAGCAGTTCTTC
abundance: -
d_gene: -
j_gene: TRBJ2-1
v_gene: TRBV24-1

CDR3aa: CASRSYTGELFF
CDR3nt: TGTGCCAGCAGATCTTACACCGGGGAGCTGTTTTTT
abundance: -
d_gene: -
j_gene: TRBJ2-2
v_gene: TRBV6-5